What follows describes a single TCR beta chain. Its antigen is unknown. Only CD45RO-negative cells positively selected for CCR7 counted as naive CD8 cells, so terminally differentiated effector memory CD45RA+ cells were excluded. Each of the donors was a healthy adult who was HIV-negative and had not had a recent acute infection or vaccination. V was clipped by 4 bases and J by 3 bases; unmatched bases: 11. The CDR3 consists of 18 residues. Per germline, CDR1 SNHLY and CDR2 FYNNEI. Original processing notes: In the immunoSEQ data, sequences were junction-only and lacked quality scores, so filtering differed. The table came from immunoSEQ multiplex PCR; TCRdb's copy has only in-frame clones and leaves some out. V and J calls and clone size are given by that table; D and trimming were obtained from the DNA. The table has about 2 million clones, just under 95% seen once. The data belong to a study of shared clonotypes between healthy human individuals.

Study-wide results and caveats: The sole specimen, blood, was sampled, and tissue repertoires likely differ. About 5% of naive CD4 clonotypes were shared across a handful of donors.

This TCR derives from a man younger than 35 in good health. The material sequenced was naive CD8+ T cells sorted from blood. The gene calls are TRBV2 and TRBJ2-3; TRBD2 agrees at 12 bases. The chain's CDR3 is CASSGLAGARVGTDTQYF. The CDR3 DNA reads TGTGCCAGCAGTGGACTAGCGGGAGCCCGGGTGGGTACAGATACGCAGTATTTT.